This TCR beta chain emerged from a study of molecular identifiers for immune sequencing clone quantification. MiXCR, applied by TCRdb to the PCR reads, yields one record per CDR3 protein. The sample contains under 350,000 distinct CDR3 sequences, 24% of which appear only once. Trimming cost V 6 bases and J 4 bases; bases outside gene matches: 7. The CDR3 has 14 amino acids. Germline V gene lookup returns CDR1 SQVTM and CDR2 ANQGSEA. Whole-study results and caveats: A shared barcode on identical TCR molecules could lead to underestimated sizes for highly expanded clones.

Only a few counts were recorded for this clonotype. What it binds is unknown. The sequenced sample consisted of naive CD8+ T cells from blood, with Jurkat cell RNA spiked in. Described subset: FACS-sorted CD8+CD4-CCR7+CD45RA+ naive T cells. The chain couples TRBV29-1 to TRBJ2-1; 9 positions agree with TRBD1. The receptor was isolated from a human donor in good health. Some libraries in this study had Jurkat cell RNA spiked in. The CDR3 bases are TGCAGCGTCGGGGACAGGGCCCCTTACAATGAGCAGTTCTTC. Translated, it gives CSVGDRAPYNEQFF.